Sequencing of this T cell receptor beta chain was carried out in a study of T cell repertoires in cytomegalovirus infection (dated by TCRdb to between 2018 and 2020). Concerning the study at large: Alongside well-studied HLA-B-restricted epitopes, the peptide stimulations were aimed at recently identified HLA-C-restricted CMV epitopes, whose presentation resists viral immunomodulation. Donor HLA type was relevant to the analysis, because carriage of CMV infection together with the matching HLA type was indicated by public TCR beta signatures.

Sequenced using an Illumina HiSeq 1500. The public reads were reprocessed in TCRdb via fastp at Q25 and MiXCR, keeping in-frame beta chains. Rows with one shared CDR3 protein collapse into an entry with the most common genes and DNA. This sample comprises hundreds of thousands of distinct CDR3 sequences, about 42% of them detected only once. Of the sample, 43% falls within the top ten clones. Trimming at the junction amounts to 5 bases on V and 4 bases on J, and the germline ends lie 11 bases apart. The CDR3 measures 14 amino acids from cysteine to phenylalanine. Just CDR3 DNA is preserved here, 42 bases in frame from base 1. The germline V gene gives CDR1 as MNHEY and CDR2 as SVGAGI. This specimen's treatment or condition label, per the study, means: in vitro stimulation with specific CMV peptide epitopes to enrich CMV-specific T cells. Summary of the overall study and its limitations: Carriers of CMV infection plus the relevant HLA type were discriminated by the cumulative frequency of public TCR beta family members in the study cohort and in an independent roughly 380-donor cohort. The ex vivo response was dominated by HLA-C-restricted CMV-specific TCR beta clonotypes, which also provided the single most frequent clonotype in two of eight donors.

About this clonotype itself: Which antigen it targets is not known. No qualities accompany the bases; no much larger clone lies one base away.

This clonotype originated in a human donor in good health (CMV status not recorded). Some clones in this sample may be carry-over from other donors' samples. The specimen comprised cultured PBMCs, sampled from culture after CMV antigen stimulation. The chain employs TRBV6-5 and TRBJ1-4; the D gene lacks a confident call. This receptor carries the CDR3 CASSPTPFNEKLFF. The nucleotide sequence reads TGTGCCAGCAGTCCAACACCTTTTAATGAAAAACTGTTTTTT.